This TCR beta chain was recorded in a study of cytomegalovirus exposure and HLA in healthy donors. Findings and caveats of the study: Accurate HLA-A and HLA-B prediction from TCR beta sequences was reported for most subjects.

Both 60 Vbeta primers and 13 Jbeta primers went into the PCR. Here immunoSEQ multiplex PCR was the method, and the copy in TCRdb shows in-frame clones only, minus some. Seen here are tens of thousands of clones, around 80% observed once, and the top ten hold around 4%. CDR1 is SEHNR, CDR2 FQNEAQ, per germline (reference sequence). The CDR3 length is 11 residues. Trimming left V 3 bases short and J 7 bases short, with 6 bases between. This clone has only one observation. Its antigen is unidentified. This TCR was recovered from a male donor in good health and CMV-seropositive. The chain employs TRBV7-9 and TRBJ1-1; D unresolved. Sequencing input: PBMCs. The CDR3 sequence: CASSFSREAFF. In DNA form, the CDR3 reads TGTGCCAGCAGCTTTTCTCGTGAAGCTTTCTTT.